The clone carrying this TCR beta chain was counted many times. Antigen: not known. TCRdb processed the 5' RACE reads anew with MiXCR; each CDR3 protein has one entry. The sample has 200,000 to 250,000 distinct CDR3 sequences; about 7% are singletons. Healthy Caucasians made up all donors. This sample stems from a study of identical twins. Findings of the study overall: Models underpredicted monozygotic twin sharing of out-of-frame TCR alpha. Carriage of fewer insertions was seen in abundant cord blood beta clonotypes, whereas memory repertoires showed none.

This sample was shared with a second study, whose subject was yellow fever vaccine responses in identical twins.

The specimen sequenced was memory (CD45RO+) T cells sorted from blood. This TCR came from a woman under 30 in good health.

CDR3 sequence (DNA): TGTGCCAGCAGTCACTGGACAGGCGGGACAGATACGCAGTATTTT. This gives the protein CASSHWTGGTDTQYF. J is TRBJ2-3 and V is TRBV12-3 or TRBV12-4; 7 positions agree with TRBD1. This CDR3 region has 15 residues. V dropped 5 bases and J dropped 3; count of bases not matched to a gene: 8.